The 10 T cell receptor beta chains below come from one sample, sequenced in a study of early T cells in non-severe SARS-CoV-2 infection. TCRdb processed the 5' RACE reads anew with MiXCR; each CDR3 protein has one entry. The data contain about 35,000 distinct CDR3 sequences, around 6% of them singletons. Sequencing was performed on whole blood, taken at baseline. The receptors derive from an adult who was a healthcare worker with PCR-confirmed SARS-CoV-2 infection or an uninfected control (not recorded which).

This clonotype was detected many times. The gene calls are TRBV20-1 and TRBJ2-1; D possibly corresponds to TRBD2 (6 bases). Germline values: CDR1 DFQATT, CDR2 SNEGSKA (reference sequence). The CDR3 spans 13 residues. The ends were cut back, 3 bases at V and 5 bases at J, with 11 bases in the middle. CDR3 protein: CSARGTVDNEQFF. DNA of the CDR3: TGCAGTGCTAGGGGGACTGTCGACAATGAGCAGTTCTTC.

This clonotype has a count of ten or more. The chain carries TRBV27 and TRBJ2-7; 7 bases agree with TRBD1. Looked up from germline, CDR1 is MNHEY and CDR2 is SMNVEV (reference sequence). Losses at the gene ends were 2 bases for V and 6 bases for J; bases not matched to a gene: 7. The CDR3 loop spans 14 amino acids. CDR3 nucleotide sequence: TGTGCCAGCAGTTTAACCAGGGGGAAGGGCGAGCAGTACTTC. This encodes CASSLTRGKGEQYF.

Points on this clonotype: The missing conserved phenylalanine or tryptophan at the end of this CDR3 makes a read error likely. CDR3 DNA sequence: TGTGCCAGCGGGGGAACAGGGGCCAACTATGGCTACACCATC. Protein product: CASGGTGANYGYTI. This sequence joins TRBV6-5 and TRBJ1-2; TRBD1 matches at 7 bases. CDR3 length: 14 residues. With 8 bases clipped from V and 2 bases from J, the junction kept 8 bases outside the gene matches. Germline V lookup: CDR1 MNHEY, CDR2 SVGAGI.

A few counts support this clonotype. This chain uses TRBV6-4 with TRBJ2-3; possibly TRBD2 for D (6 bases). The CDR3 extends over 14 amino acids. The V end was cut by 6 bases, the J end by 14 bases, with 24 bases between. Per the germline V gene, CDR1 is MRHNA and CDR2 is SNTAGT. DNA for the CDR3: TGTGCCAGCAGCTCACAAGCAGGAGGGGCCACACGGTATTTT. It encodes CASSSQAGGATRYF.

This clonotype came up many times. The CDR3 DNA reads as TGTGCCAGCTCACCTAATCCCCAGGGCTATGGCTACACCTTC. Encoded protein: CASSPNPQGYGYTF. The chain employs TRBV18 and TRBJ1-2, with D tentatively TRBD1 (5 bases). V was trimmed by 3 bases and J by 4 bases, leaving 12 bases between them. This CDR3 spans 14 amino acids. The germline CDR1 and CDR2 sequences are KGHSH and LQKENI. The full variable domain, in which reference TRBV18 and TRBJ1-2 provide the parts outside the CDR3, is NAGVMQNPRHLVRRRGQEARLRCSPMKGHSHVYWYRQLPEEGLKFMVYLQKENIIDESGMPKERFSAEFPKEGPSILRIQQVVRGDSAAYFCASSPNPQGYGYTFGSGTRLTVV.

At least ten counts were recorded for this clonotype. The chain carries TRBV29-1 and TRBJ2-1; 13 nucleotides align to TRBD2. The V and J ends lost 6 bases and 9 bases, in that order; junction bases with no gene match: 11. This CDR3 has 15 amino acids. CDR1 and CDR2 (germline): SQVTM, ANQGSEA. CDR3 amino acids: CSVAPGLAGVGEQFF. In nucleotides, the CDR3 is TGCAGCGTCGCCCCTGGACTAGCGGGAGTAGGTGAGCAGTTCTTC.

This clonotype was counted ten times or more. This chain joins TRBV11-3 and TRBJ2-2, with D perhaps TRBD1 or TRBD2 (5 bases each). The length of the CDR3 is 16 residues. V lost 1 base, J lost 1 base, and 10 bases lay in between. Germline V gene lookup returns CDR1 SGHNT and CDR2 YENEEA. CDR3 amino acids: CASSLGWGKNTGELFF. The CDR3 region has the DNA TGTGCCAGCAGCTTAGGCTGGGGGAAGAACACCGGGGAGCTGTTTTTT.

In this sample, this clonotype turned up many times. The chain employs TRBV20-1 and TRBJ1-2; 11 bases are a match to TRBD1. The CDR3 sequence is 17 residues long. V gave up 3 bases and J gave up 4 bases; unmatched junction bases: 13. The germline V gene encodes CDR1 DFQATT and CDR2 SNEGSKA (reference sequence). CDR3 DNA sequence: TGCAGTGCTAGGTCCCGGAAGCGGACAGGGGGCCGCTATGGCTACACCTTC. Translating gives CSARSRKRTGGRYGYTF.

The DNA for the CDR3 is TGTGCCAGCAGCCTATACAGGGGATTTAGCAATCAGCCCCAGCATTTT. Protein: CASSLYRGFSNQPQHF. The chain links TRBV11-3 to TRBJ1-5; 7 bases line up with TRBD1. The V segment lost 5 bases and the J segment 0 bases; nucleotides outside the gene matches: 7. This CDR3 is 16 amino acids long. The V gene's germline CDR1 is SGHNT and CDR2 YENEEA.

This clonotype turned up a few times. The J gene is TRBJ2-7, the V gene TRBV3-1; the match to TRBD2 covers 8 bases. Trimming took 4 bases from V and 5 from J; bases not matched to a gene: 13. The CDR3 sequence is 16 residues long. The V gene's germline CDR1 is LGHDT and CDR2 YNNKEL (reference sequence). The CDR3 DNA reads TGTGCCAGCAGCCGAGGATACGGGGGGGACCTTGACGAGCAGTACTTC. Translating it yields CASSRGYGGDLDEQYF.